The 27 T cell receptor beta chains listed next were all sequenced from one sample in a study of Ad26.COV2.S vaccination and SARS-CoV-2 variants. Profiling relied on immunoSEQ multiplex PCR, and the TCRdb table lists in-frame clones only, not all of them. This sample has 350,000 to 500,000 clones, with about 91% found just once. Treatment given: some 19 received Ad26.COV2.S at low or high dose, single or two shots; a few received placebo; per-sample allocation not given. The investigators took samples on day 63 after the first vaccine or placebo injection. Sample: peripheral blood, taken in a trial of Ad26.COV2.S vaccine versus placebo. The receptors here all came from a person between 18 and 59 years old who received the Ad26.COV2.S COVID-19 vaccine or a placebo.

This chain joins TRBV24-1 and TRBJ1-3, with D hard to call. V dropped 2 bases and J dropped 2 bases, with 6 bases sitting between them. The CDR3 runs to 14 residues. The germline gives CDR1 KGHDR, CDR2 SFDVKD. The DNA of the CDR3 is TGTGCCACCAGTGATTCCTCCACTGGAAACACCATATATTTT. Protein: CATSDSSTGNTIYF.

The chain uses TRBV12-3 or TRBV12-4 and TRBJ2-2; no definite D call. The CDR3 sequence is 12 residues long. V was shortened by 7 bases and J by 10 bases, with 13 bases between the two germline ends. The CDR3 coding sequence is TGTGCCAGCACTCGGGCCCCTCCGGAGCTGTTTTTT. As protein: CASTRAPPELFF.

The V and J genes are TRBV10-3 and TRBJ1-2; 8 bases align to TRBD1. CDR1 is ENHRY, CDR2 SYGVKD, per germline. V dropped 6 bases and J dropped 3; count of bases not matched to a gene: 3. The CDR3 length is 13 residues. CDR3 in DNA: TGTGCCATCAGGACAGGGGAGGACTATGGCTACACCTTC. Protein product: CAIRTGEDYGYTF.

The sample holds one count of this clone. The V gene is TRBV5-5, the J gene TRBJ1-3, with 8 bases identical to TRBD1. Germline V gene lookup returns CDR1 SGHKS and CDR2 YYEKEE (reference sequence). The CDR3 contains 18 residues. Trimming took 2 bases from V and 1 from J; bases not matched to a gene: 11. DNA of the CDR3: TGTGCCAGCAGCTTCAGAGGAGGACAGGGAACTTCTGGAAACACCATATATTTT. Protein product: CASSFRGGQGTSGNTIYF.

The V call is TRBV5-4, the J call TRBJ1-6; TRBD1 matches 9 bases. Trimming took 4 bases from V and 10 from J; bases not matched to a gene: 12. This CDR3 spans 16 amino acids. Germline CDR1 is SGHNT and CDR2 is YYREEE (reference sequence). Here the CDR3 DNA reads TGTGCCAGCAGCAACCGACAGGGGGTTCTTGGGTCACCCCTCCACTTT. Translated: CASSNRQGVLGSPLHF. The complete variable domain, with remaining parts taken from reference TRBV5-4 and TRBJ1-6, reads ETGVTQSPTHLIKTRGQQVTLRCSSQSGHNTVSWYQQALGQGPQFIFQYYREEENGRGNFPPRFSGLQFPNYSSELNVNALELDDSALYLCASSNRQGVLGSPLHFGNGTRLTVT.

CDR3 DNA sequence: TGTGCCAGCAGCAAATGTTGGGGACTAGCGGGGGGGCCGCACCAAGAGACCCAGTACTTC. The encoded protein is CASSKCWGLAGGPHQETQYF. The genes are TRBV21-1 and TRBJ2-5; the table's D call TRBD2 went unverified against the DNA. TRBV21-1 is a pseudogene. This CDR3 has 20 amino acids.

The rearrangement uses TRBV19 and TRBJ1-6; 7 bases are a match to TRBD1. The CDR3 consists of 19 residues. The ends lost 2 bases at V and 2 bases at J; junction bases unmatched: 12. Germline V CDR1 and CDR2: LNHDA, SQIVND (reference sequence). The CDR3 DNA reads TGTGCCAGTAGTATAAACGGCGACAGGGAGTCGCCCTATAATTCACCCCTCCACTTT. Translated: CASSINGDRESPYNSPLHF.

This chain links TRBV28 with TRBJ2-7; 9 bases agree with TRBD2. In germline, CDR1 is MDHEN, CDR2 SYDVKM. V was clipped by 7 bases and J by 2 bases; unmatched bases: 9. There are 15 residues in the CDR3. CDR3 nucleotides: TGTGCCAGCACCACGGGCCTAGCGGGGACCTACGAGCAGTACTTC. It is translated as CASTTGLAGTYEQYF.

Notes on this clone: Other DNA sequences from this sample encode an identical CDR3 as well. The genes are TRBV29-1 and TRBJ1-1; D perhaps matches TRBD1 (5 bases). V was cut by 6 bases and J by 2 bases, with 13 bases left in between. Germline V lookup: CDR1 SQVTM, CDR2 ANQGSEA. The CDR3 runs 13 residues. In DNA, the CDR3 is TGCAGCGTAAGGAGGGGTCCAAACACTGAAGCTTTCTTT. Translated: CSVRRGPNTEAFF.

This chain uses TRBV4-3 with TRBJ1-1; D is uncertain. The germline V and J ends were trimmed by 2 bases and 1 base, with 8 bases remaining between them. Germline CDR1 reads LGHNA; CDR2 reads YSLEER. The CDR3 is 14 amino acids. The CDR3 DNA reads as TGCGCCAGCAGCCAAAATCTACGGAACACTGAAGCTTTCTTT. Translated: CASSQNLRNTEAFF.

The V and J genes are TRBV29-1 and TRBJ1-4, with D hard to call. Trimming took 4 bases from V and 0 from J, leaving 9 bases between them. The CDR3 runs 14 residues. Germline-derived CDR1 and CDR2 are SQVTM and ANQGSEA. CDR3 in DNA: TGCAGCGTTGCCTTAATTGCAACTAATGAAAAACTGTTTTTT. Amino acid sequence: CSVALIATNEKLFF.

The gene calls are TRBV7-6 and TRBJ1-3, with 10 bases fitting TRBD1. Looked up from germline, CDR1 is SGHVS and CDR2 is FNYEAQ. CDR3 length equals 16 residues. Trimming at V came to 1 base and at J to 2 bases, leaving 2 bases not matched to a gene. CDR3 sequence reads: CASSLGQGAAGNTIYF. The CDR3 bases are TGTGCCAGCAGCTTAGGACAGGGGGCTGCTGGAAACACCATATATTTT.

The chain's CDR3 is CASSLQGGGATNEKLFF. As DNA, the CDR3 is TGTGCCAGCAGTTTGCAGGGGGGGGGTGCAACTAATGAAAAACTGTTTTTT. The chain carries TRBV28 and TRBJ1-4; the match to TRBD1 covers 7 bases. The CDR3 spans 17 residues. Losses at the gene ends were 3 bases for V and 0 bases for J; bases not matched to a gene: 7. The germline V gene encodes CDR1 MDHEN and CDR2 SYDVKM.

This clone came up a few times. CDR3 DNA sequence: TGTGCCAGCAGCTTGGGATTCGCTAACTATGGCTACACCTTC. Translated, it gives CASSLGFANYGYTF. The chain couples TRBV5-5 to TRBJ1-2; the D is unclear. Germline-derived CDR1 and CDR2 are SGHKS and YYEKEE (reference sequence). There are 14 residues in the CDR3. V lost 0 bases and J lost 0, with 6 bases in between.

The chain links TRBV5-4 to TRBJ2-7; 7 bases align to TRBD2. Germline V gives CDR1 SGHNT, CDR2 YYREEE (reference sequence). Trimming removed 4 bases from V and 2 bases from J; junction bases left unmatched: 12. This CDR3 is 16 amino acids long. Written as DNA, the CDR3 is TGTGCCAGCAGCCCCGGGGGGTCCGGCTGGGCCTACGAGCAGTACTTC. It codes for CASSPGGSGWAYEQYF.

This chain uses TRBV25-1 with TRBJ2-5; D is uncertain. Germline assignment: CDR1 MGHDK and CDR2 SYGVNS. V was pared by 1 base and J by 1 base, with 7 bases between. The CDR3 is 14 residues long. In DNA, the CDR3 is TGTGCCAGCAGTGAATCTGCGGCCCAAGAGACCCAGTACTTC. Its translation: CASSESAAQETQYF.

This clone has only one observation. This chain uses TRBV5-1 with TRBJ2-7, with TRBD2 as a possible D gene (7 bases). The CDR3 covers 13 residues. The V end lost 6 bases, the J end lost 5 bases, and 15 bases lay between the germline ends. Germline values: CDR1 SGHRS, CDR2 YFSETQ. DNA of the CDR3: TGCGCCAGCACCCTGGGAGGGGGAGACGAGCAGTACTTC. As protein: CASTLGGGDEQYF.

This chain links TRBV29-1 with TRBJ2-3, with 7 bases matching TRBD1. Per germline, CDR1 SQVTM and CDR2 ANQGSEA. With V trimmed by 7 bases and J by 2 bases, 6 bases remained unmatched. The CDR3 is 13 residues long. CDR3: CSAVRGPTDTQYF. The DNA for the CDR3 is TGCAGCGCGGTAAGGGGGCCCACAGATACGCAGTATTTT.

The chain combines TRBV11-2 with TRBJ1-4, with TRBD1 as a possible D gene (5 bases). CDR1 and CDR2 from the germline V gene are SGHAT and FQNNGV. With 1 base removed from V and 5 bases from J, the gap between germline ends came to 17 bases. CDR3 length: 17 amino acids. CDR3: CASSLGLPREMNEKLFF. CDR3 nucleotides: TGTGCCAGCAGCTTAGGGTTGCCCAGGGAGATGAATGAAAAACTGTTTTTT. The entire variable domain, with the rest obtained from reference TRBV11-2 and TRBJ1-4, is as follows: EAGVAQSPRYKIIEKRQSVAFWCNPISGHATLYWYQQILGQGPKLLIQFQNNGVVDDSQLPKDRFSAERLKGVDSTLKIQPAKLEDSAVYLCASSLGLPREMNEKLFFGSGTQLSVL.

This chain connects TRBV28 to TRBJ2-7, with unresolved D. In germline, CDR1 is MDHEN, CDR2 SYDVKM. The CDR3 contains 12 residues. The V and J ends lost 3 bases and 6 bases respectively, with 9 bases between them. This chain's CDR3 is CASSLIGSEQYF. The CDR3 nucleotides read TGTGCCAGCAGTTTGATAGGGTCCGAGCAGTACTTC. The complete variable domain, with remaining parts taken from reference TRBV28 and TRBJ2-7, reads DVKVTQSSRYLVKRTGEKVFLECVQDMDHENMFWYRQDPGLGLRLIYFSYDVKMKEKGDIPEGYSVSREKKERFSLILESASTNQTSMYLCASSLIGSEQYFGPGTRLTVT.

This sequence joins TRBV4-1 and TRBJ2-1; D gene ambiguous. The ends were cut back, 1 base at V and 5 bases at J, with 9 bases in the middle. Germline CDR1 reads MGHRA; CDR2 reads YSYEKL. The CDR3 contains 14 residues. The CDR3 DNA sequence: TGCGCCAGCAGCCAAGGGCCGCTCAACAATGAGCAGTTCTTC. It translates to CASSQGPLNNEQFF.

This clone came up a few times. The CDR3 DNA follows: TGTGCTAGTAGGGCGGGTGTAGGCAATCAGCCCCAGCATTTT. Translating it yields CASRAGVGNQPQHF. J is TRBJ1-5 and V is TRBV2; D is undetermined. This CDR3 region has 14 residues. Germline-derived CDR1 and CDR2 are SNHLY and FYNNEI.

V usage is TRBV4-2 and J usage is TRBJ1-4; TRBD1 agrees at 7 bases. The CDR3 spans 15 residues. Per germline, CDR1 LGHNA and CDR2 YNFKEQ. The ends lost 5 bases at V and 3 bases at J; junction bases unmatched: 6. CDR3 sequence reads: CASSRATGSNEKLFF. The DNA of the CDR3 is TGTGCCAGCAGCAGAGCGACAGGGTCTAATGAAAAACTGTTTTTT.

The CDR3 DNA is TGTGCCAGCAGCTTCCTAAGGGATCAGGGGTTAGATACGCAGTATTTT. Its protein product is CASSFLRDQGLDTQYF. This chain joins TRBV7-2 and TRBJ2-3, with a tentative D call TRBD1 (6 bases). The V end was cut by 3 bases, the J end by 5 bases, with 18 bases between. The germline CDR1 and CDR2 sequences are SGHTA and FQGNSA. The CDR3 runs 16 residues.

The rearrangement uses TRBV3-1 (or the pseudogene TRBV3-2) and TRBJ1-6; TRBD1 is a possible D gene (6 bases). V was clipped by 4 bases and J by 8 bases, with 12 bases between them. CDR1 is LGHDT and CDR2 is YNNKEL in the germline V gene (reference sequence). The CDR3 runs 14 residues. The CDR3 nucleotides read TGTGCCAGCAGCCTCCCGGACAGCCATTCACCCCTCCACTTT. This gives the protein CASSLPDSHSPLHF.

V and J are TRBV5-1 and TRBJ1-1; D gene unclear. The CDR3 spans 18 residues. Germline-derived CDR1 and CDR2 are SGHRS and YFSETQ. V was shortened by 5 bases and J by 10 bases, with 33 bases between the two germline ends. CDR3 loop: CASSFAPTGSSGDLIAFF. The CDR3 DNA is TGCGCCAGCAGTTTCGCACCCACGGGGTCGTCAGGAGATCTGATAGCTTTCTTT.

The CDR3: CAIRRMDSFGDEQFF. The CDR3 nucleotides are TGTGCCATCCGCCGGATGGACTCCTTCGGGGATGAGCAGTTCTTC. The V call is TRBV10-3, the J call TRBJ2-1; D is possibly TRBD2 (5 bases). Per the germline V gene, CDR1 is ENHRY and CDR2 is SYGVKD. This CDR3 has 15 amino acids. V lost 8 bases and J 8 bases, leaving 22 bases between the germline ends.